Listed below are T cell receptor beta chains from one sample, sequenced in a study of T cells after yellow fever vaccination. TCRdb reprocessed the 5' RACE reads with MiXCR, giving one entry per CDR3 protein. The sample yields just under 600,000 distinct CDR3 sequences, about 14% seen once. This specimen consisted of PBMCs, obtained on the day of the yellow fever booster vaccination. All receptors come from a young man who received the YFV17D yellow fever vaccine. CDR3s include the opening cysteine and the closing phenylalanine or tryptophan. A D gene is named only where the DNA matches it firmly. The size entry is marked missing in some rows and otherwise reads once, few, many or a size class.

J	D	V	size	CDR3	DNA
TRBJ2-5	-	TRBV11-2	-	CASSLEFGGKVQETQYF	TGTGCCAGCAGCTTAGAATTCGGGGGAAAAGTCCAAGAGACCCAGTACTTC
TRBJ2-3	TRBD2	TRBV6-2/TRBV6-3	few	CASSYSIGGRALIRPDTQYF	TGTGCCAGCAGTTACTCAATCGGGGGGAGGGCTTTAATTAGACCAGATACGCAGTATTTT
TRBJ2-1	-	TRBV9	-	CASSSPSDEQFF	TGTGCCAGCAGCTCCCCTTCGGATGAGCAGTTCTTC
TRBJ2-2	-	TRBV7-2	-	CASSFSGPTTGELFF	TGTGCCAGCAGCTTTTCCGGGCCAACCACCGGGGAGCTGTTTTTT
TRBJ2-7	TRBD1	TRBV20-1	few	CSARDRVTNEQYF	TGCAGTGCCAGGGACAGGGTAACAAACGAGCAGTACTTC
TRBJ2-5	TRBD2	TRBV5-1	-	CASSSGTSLQTKYF	TGCGCCAGCAGCTCCGGGACTAGCTTGCAGACCAAGTACTTC
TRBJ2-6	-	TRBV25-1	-	CASSAARDRPAGANVLTF	TGTGCCAGCAGTGCCGCCCGGGACCGTCCGGCTGGGGCCAACGTCCTGACTTTC
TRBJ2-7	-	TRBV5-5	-	CASSLGDITYEQYF	TGTGCCAGCAGCTTGGGAGACATAACCTACGAGCAGTACTTC
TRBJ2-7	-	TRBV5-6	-	CASSLEGTWYF	TGTGCCAGCAGCTTGGAAGGGACCTGGTACTTC
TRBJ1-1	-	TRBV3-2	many	CASSGQGNTEAFF	TGTGCCAGCAGCGGACAGGGGAACACTGAAGCTTTCTTT
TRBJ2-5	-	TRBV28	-	CASRVTGKQETQYF	TGTGCCAGCAGGGTGACAGGAAAACAAGAGACCCAGTACTTC
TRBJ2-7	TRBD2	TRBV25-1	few	CASSARGREGLAEQYF	TGTGCCAGCAGTGCTAGGGGGCGGGAGGGCCTAGCCGAGCAGTACTTC
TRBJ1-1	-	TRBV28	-	CASSLAPPGSNTEAFF	TGTGCCAGCAGTTTAGCTCCTCCGGGGAGCAACACTGAAGCTTTCTTT
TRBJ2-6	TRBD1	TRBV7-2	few	CASSSGTGASGANVLTF	TGTGCCAGCAGCTCCGGGACAGGGGCATCTGGGGCCAACGTCCTGACTTTC
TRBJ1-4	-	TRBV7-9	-	CASSPETARNEKLFF	TGTGCCAGCAGCCCAGAGACCGCCCGAAATGAAAAACTGTTTTTT
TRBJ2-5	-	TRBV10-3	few	CAISGSPKQGLGETQYF	TGTGCCATCAGTGGTTCGCCTAAACAGGGCCTGGGGGAGACCCAGTACTTC